This entry describes one T cell receptor beta chain. This clonotype showed up just a few times. It has no known antigen specificity. The input lacks base qualities; no much larger clone sits a single base away. The sample's treatment or condition label, in plain terms: allogeneic hematopoietic cell transplantation with graft depleted of TCRalphabeta T cells and CD19 B cells. The transplant recipients were children given TCRalphabeta/CD19-depleted allogeneic hematopoietic cell grafts. The sample is drawn from a study of T-cell reconstitution after alpha-beta-depleted transplantation in children (TCRdb year 2016). Study-level background: Using TCR repertoire profiling, the study followed T-cell immune reconstitution in a quantitative way in children after TCRalphabeta/CD19-depleted allogeneic hematopoietic cell transplantation. Study-level results and caveats: Apparently early alphabetaT-cell count recovery about two months after transplant reportedly relied on only several hundred rapidly expanded clones derived from non-depleted graft cells. In some patients, high TCRbeta diversity at day 60 was attributed to recipient T cells and intrathymic progenitors that had survived conditioning. The frequencies of hyperexpanded clones fell over the following months, and after one year, T-cell counts and TCRbeta diversity were mostly attributed to newly produced T cells.

To prepare the library, PCR was applied. Sequencer: Illumina HiSeq 2500. To normalize quantification of the TCRbeta repertoire, the TCR libraries were built with molecular barcoding that relied on unique molecular identifiers. TCRdb passed the public sequencing reads through fastp at Q25 and MiXCR, retaining productive beta sequences. Entries are consolidated by CDR3 protein sequence, retaining the most common genes and DNA. The sample yields about 600,000 distinct CDR3 sequences; roughly 13% were counted once. The ten biggest clones cover around 2.2% of the sample. The V end loses 5 bases and the J end loses 3 bases, and a stretch of 13 bases separates them. CDR1 and CDR2 (SEHNR, FQNEAQ) derive from the germline V gene (reference sequence). Reading from cysteine to phenylalanine, the CDR3 counts 14 amino acids. Just CDR3 DNA is preserved here, 42 bases in frame from base 1.

The chain joins TRBV7-9 to TRBJ2-5; TRBD1 is possibly the D segment (5 matching bases). The sequence came from a male patient younger than 18 who had a stem cell transplant for acute myeloid leukemia, so the T cells may come from the graft donor. The sample here was PBMCs, mostly from graft donor cells, taken 360 days after TCRalphabeta/CD19-depleted stem cell transplant. The DNA sequence follows: TGTGCCAGCAGCATCACCCAGGGAAAAGAGACCCAGTACTTC. The translation is CASSITQGKETQYF.